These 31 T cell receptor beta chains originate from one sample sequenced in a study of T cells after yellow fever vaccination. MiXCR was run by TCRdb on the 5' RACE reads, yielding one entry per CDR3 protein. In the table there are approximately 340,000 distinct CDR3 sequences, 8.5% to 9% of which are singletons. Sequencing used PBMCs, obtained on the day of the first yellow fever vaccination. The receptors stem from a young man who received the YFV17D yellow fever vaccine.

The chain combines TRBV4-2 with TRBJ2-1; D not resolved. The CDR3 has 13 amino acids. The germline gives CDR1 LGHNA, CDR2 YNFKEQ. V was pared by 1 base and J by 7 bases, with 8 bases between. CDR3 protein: CASSQGYNNEQFF. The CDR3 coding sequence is TGTGCCAGCAGCCAAGGCTACAATAATGAGCAGTTCTTC.

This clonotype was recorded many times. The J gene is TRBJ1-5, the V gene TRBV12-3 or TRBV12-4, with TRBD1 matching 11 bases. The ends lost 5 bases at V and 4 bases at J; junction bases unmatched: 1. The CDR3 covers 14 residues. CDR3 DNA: TGTGCCAGCAGTGGGACAGGGGGGAATCAGCCCCAGCATTTT. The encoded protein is CASSGTGGNQPQHF.

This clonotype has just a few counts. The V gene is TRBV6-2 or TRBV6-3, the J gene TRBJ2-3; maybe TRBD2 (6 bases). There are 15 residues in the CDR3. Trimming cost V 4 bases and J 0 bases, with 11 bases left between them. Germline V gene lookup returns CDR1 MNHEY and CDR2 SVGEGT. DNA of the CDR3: TGTGCCAGCAGTTCCCGACTAGGGAGCACAGATACGCAGTATTTT. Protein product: CASSSRLGSTDTQYF.

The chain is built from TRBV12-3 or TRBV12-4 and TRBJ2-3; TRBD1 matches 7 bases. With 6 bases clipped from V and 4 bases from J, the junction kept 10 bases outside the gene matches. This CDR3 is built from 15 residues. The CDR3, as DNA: TGTGCCAGCAGGCCCGGGACAGACTTAGCAGATACGCAGTATTTT. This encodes CASRPGTDLADTQYF.

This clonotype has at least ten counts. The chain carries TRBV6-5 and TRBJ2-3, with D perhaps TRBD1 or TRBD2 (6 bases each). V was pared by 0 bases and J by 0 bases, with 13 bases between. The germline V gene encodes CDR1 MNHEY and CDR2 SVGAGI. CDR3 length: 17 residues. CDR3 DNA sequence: TGTGCCAGCAGTTACTCTCCGGGGGCCTTAAGCACAGATACGCAGTATTTT. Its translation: CASSYSPGALSTDTQYF.

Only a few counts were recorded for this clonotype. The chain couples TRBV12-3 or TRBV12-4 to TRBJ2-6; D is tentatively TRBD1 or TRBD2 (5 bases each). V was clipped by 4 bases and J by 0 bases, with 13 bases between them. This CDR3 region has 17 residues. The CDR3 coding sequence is TGTGCCAGCAGTTGGGGACGGTCCGGCTCTGGGGCCAACGTCCTGACTTTC. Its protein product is CASSWGRSGSGANVLTF.

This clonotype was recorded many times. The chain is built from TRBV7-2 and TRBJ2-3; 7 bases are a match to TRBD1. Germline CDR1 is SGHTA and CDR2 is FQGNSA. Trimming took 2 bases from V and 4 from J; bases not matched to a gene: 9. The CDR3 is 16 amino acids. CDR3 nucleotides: TGTGCCAGCAGCTTAAGTCGAGGGGGCGGACCAGATACGCAGTATTTT. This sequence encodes CASSLSRGGGPDTQYF.

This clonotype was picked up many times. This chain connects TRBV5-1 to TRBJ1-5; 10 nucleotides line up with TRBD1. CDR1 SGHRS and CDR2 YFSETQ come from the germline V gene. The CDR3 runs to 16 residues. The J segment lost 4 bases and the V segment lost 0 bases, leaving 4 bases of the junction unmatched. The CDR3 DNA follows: TGCGCCAGCAGCTTGGGCCCGGGACAGGGGAATCAGCCCCAGCATTTT. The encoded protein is CASSLGPGQGNQPQHF.

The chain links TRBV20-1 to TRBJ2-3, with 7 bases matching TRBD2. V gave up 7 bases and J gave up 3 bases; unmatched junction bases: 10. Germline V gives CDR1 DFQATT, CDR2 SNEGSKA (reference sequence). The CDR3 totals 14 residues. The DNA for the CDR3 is TGCAGTGGGGATAGCGGGTGGGGTACAGATACGCAGTATTTT. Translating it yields CSGDSGWGTDTQYF.

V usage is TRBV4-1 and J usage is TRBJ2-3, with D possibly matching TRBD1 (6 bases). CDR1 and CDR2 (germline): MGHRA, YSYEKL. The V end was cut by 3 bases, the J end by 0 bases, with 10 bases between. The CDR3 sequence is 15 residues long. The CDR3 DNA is TGCGCCAGCAGCCACGGACAGTTTAGCACAGATACGCAGTATTTT. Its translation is CASSHGQFSTDTQYF.

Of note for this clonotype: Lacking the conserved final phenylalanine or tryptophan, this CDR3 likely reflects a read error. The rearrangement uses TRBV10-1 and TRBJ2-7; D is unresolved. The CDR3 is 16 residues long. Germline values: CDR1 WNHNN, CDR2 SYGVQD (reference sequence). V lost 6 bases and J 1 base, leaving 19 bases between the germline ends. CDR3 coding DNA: TGCGCCAGCAGAGGCCCCAATGGCGTTAGGTCCTACGAGCAGTACATC. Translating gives CASRGPNGVRSYEQYI.

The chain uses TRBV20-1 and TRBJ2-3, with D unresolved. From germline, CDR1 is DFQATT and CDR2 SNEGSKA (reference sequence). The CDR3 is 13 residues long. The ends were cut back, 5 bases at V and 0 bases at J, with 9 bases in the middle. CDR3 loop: CSAFKSSTDTQYF. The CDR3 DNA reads TGCAGTGCTTTTAAGTCTAGCACAGATACGCAGTATTTT.

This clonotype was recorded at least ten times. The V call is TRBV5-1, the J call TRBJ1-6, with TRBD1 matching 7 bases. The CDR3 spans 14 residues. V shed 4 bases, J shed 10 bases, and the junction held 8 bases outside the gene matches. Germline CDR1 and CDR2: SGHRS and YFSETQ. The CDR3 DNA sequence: TGCGCCAGCAGCCAGGACAGGATGGAATCACCCCTCCACTTT. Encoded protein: CASSQDRMESPLHF.

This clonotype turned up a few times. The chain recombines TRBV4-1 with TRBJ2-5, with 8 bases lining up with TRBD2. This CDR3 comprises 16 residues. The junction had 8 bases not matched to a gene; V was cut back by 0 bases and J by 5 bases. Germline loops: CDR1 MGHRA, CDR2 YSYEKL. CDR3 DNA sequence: TGCGCCAGCAGCCAAGATAGAAGCGGGGGCCGGGAGACCCAGTACTTC. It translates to CASSQDRSGGRETQYF.

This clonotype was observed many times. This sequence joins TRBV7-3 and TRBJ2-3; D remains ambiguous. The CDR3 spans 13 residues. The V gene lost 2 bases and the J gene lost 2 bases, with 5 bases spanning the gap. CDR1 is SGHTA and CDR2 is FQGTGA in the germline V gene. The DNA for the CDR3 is TGTGCCAGCAGCTTACTAAACACAGATACGCAGTATTTT. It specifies CASSLLNTDTQYF.

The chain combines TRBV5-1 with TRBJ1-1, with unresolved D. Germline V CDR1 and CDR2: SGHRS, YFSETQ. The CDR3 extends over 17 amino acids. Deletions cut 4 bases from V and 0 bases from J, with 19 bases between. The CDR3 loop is CASSVEAGLAVNTEAFF. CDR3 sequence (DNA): TGCGCCAGCAGCGTGGAGGCAGGATTGGCGGTGAACACTGAAGCTTTCTTT.

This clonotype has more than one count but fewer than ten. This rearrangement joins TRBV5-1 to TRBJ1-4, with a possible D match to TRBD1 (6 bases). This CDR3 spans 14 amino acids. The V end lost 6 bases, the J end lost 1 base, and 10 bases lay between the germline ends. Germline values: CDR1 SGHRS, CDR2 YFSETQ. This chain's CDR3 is CASNQGQTNEKLFF. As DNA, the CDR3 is TGCGCCAGCAACCAGGGACAAACTAATGAAAAACTGTTTTTT. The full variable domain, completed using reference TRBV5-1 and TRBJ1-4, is KAGVTQTPRYLIKTRGQQVTLSCSPISGHRSVSWYQQTPGQGLQFLFEYFSETQRNKGNFPGRFSGRQFSNSRSEMNVSTLELGDSALYLCASNQGQTNEKLFFGSGTQLSVL.

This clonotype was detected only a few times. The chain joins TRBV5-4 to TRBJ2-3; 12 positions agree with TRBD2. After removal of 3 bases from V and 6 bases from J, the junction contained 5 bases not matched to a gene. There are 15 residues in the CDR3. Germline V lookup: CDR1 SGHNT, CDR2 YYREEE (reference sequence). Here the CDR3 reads CASSSTSGGSDTQYF. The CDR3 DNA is TGTGCCAGCAGCTCGACTAGCGGGGGTTCCGATACGCAGTATTTT.

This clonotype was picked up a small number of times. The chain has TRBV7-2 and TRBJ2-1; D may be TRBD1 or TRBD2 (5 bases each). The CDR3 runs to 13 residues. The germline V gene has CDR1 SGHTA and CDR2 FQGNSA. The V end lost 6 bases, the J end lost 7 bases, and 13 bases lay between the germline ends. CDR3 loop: CASSYSWGNEQFF. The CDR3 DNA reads TGTGCCAGCAGTTATAGTTGGGGGAATGAGCAGTTCTTC.

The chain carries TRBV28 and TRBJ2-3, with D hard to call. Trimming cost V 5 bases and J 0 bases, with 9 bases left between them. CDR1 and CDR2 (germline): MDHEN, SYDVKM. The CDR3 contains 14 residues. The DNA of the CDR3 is TGTGCCAGCAGTAATACTTTAAGCACAGATACGCAGTATTTT. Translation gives CASSNTLSTDTQYF.

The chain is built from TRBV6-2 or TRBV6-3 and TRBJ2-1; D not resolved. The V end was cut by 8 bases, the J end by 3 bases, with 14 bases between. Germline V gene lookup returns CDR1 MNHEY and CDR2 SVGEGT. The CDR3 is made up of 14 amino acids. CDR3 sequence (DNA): TGTGCCAGCGGGGTTCCGGGTGGCTACAATGAGCAGTTCTTC. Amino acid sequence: CASGVPGGYNEQFF.

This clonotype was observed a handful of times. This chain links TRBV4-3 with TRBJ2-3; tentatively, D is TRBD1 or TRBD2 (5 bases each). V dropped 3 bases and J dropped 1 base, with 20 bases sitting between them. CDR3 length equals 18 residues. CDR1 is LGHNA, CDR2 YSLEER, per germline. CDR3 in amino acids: CASSHPPLTLGGTDTQYF. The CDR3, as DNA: TGCGCCAGCAGCCACCCGCCCCTTACCTTGGGGGGCACAGATACGCAGTATTTT.

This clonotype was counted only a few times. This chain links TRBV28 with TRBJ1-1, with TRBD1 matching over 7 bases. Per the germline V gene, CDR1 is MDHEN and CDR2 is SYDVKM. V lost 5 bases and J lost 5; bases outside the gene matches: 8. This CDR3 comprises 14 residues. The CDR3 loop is CASSLPQGRTEAFF. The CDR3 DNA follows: TGTGCCAGCAGTCTTCCACAGGGGCGGACTGAAGCTTTCTTT.

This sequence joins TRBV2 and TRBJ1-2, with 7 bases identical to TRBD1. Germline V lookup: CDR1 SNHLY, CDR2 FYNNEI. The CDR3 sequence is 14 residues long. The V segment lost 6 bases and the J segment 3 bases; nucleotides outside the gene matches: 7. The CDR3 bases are TGTGCCAGCAGCCGGAGGGGGACAGACTATGGCTACACCTTC. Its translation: CASSRRGTDYGYTF.

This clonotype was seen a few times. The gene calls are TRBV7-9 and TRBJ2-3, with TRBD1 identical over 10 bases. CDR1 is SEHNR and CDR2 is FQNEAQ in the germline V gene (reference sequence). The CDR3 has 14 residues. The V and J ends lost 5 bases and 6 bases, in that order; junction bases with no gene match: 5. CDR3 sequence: CASSPGQGGDTQYF. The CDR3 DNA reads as TGTGCCAGCAGCCCTGGACAGGGGGGGGATACGCAGTATTTT.

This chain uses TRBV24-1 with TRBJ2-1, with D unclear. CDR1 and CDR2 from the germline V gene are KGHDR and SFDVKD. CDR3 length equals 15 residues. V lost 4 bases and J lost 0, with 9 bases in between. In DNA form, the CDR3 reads TGTGCCACCAGTGACCGGGTCTTCTCCTACAATGAGCAGTTCTTC. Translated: CATSDRVFSYNEQFF.

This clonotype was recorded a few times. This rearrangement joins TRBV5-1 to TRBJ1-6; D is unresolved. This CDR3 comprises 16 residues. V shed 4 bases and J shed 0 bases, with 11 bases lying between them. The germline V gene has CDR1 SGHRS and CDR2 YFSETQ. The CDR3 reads CASSPDLSSYNSPLHF. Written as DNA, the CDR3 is TGCGCCAGCAGCCCGGACCTGAGCTCCTATAATTCACCCCTCCACTTT.

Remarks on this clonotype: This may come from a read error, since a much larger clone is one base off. The CDR3 nucleotides are TGTGCCAGCGGTTATAGCAATCAGCCCCAGCATTTT. Translation: CASGYSNQPQHF. The J gene is TRBJ1-5, the V gene TRBV19; no firm D call. The CDR3 contains 12 residues. The V and J ends lost 9 bases and 0 bases respectively, with 6 bases between them. Germline loops: CDR1 LNHDA, CDR2 SQIVND (reference sequence).

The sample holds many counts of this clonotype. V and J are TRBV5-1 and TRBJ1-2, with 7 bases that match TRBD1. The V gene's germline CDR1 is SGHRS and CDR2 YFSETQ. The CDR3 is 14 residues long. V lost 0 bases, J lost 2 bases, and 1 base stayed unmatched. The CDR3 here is CASSLEGGNYGYTF. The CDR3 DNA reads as TGCGCCAGCAGCTTGGAAGGGGGCAACTATGGCTACACCTTC.

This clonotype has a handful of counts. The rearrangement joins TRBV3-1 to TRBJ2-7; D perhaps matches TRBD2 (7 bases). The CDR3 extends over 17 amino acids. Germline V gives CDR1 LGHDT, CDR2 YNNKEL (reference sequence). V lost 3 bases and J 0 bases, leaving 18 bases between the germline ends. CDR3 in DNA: TGTGCCAGCAGCCATCCCCGGGGGCGGGGGAGCTCCTACGAGCAGTACTTC. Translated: CASSHPRGRGSSYEQYF.

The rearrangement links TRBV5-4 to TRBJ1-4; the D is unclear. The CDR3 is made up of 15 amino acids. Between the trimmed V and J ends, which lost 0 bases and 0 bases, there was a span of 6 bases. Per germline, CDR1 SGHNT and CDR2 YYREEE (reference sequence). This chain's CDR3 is CASSLDYSTNEKLFF. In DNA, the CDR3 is TGTGCCAGCAGCTTGGACTACTCAACTAATGAAAAACTGTTTTTT. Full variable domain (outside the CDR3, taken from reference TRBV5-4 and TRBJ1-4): ETGVTQSPTHLIKTRGQQVTLRCSSQSGHNTVSWYQQALGQGPQFIFQYYREEENGRGNFPPRFSGLQFPNYSSELNVNALELDDSALYLCASSLDYSTNEKLFFGSGTQLSVL.